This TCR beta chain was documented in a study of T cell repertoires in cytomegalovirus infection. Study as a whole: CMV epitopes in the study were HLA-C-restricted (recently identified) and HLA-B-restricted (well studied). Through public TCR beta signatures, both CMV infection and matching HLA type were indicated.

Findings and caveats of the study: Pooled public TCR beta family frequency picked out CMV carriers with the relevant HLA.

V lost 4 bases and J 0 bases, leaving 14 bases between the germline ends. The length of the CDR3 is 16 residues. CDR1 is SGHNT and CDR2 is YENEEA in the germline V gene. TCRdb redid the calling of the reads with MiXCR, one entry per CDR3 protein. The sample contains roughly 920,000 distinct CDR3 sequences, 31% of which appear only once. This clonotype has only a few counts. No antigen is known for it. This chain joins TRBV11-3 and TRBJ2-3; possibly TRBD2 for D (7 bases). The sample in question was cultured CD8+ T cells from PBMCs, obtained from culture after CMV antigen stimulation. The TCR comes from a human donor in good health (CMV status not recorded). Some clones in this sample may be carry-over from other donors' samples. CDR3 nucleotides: TGTGCCAGCAGCTCTGTGGGGGGGCCGAGCACAGATACGCAGTATTTT. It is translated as CASSSVGGPSTDTQYF.